This section outlines one TCR beta chain sequence together with its context. The antigen remains unidentified. This CDR3 has 13 residues. CDR1 and CDR2 (germline): SGHTA, FQGNSA. The ends lost 8 bases at V and 2 bases at J; junction bases unmatched: 6. The entry originates in a study of T cell responses to AZD1222 COVID-19 vaccine. Regarding the study as a whole: Scientists sampled the repertoires only once the peak T cell response had passed. CD4 TCRs linked to vaccination spanned spike, dominating at 160-218 and 743-854. Donor demographics were predominantly white British with a female majority; clonal diversity may be underestimated.

TCRdb's table, derived via immunoSEQ multiplex PCR, lists solely in-frame clones and lacks some. In the table there are 65,000 to 80,000 clones, 92% of which are singletons. The sample here was peripheral blood, taken on day 0 of MenACWY control vaccination. This rearrangement joins TRBV7-2 to TRBJ2-7, with 7 bases that match TRBD1. The TCR sequence derives from an adult in good health. The CDR3 DNA reads as TGTGCCAGCTCCCGACAGGGTACCTACGAGCAGTACTTC. It specifies CASSRQGTYEQYF.